These 32 T cell receptor beta chains were all obtained from the same sample, sequenced in a study of CD8 T cells in ankylosing spondylitis. TCRdb redid the calling of the 5' RACE reads with MiXCR, one entry per CDR3 protein. The sample includes 340,000 or so distinct CDR3 sequences, roughly 14% of them seen just once. Specimen: blood, either unsorted or a sorted T cell fraction (not recorded which). The receptors were gathered from a male donor with ankylosing spondylitis or in good health (not recorded which).

This clonotype was detected a few times. The chain has TRBV12-3 or TRBV12-4 and TRBJ1-5; D remains ambiguous. V lost 5 bases and J lost 7, with 12 bases in between. CDR3 size: 13 residues. CDR3 loop: CASSPQVSQPQHF. DNA for the CDR3: TGTGCCAGCAGTCCGCAAGTGAGCCAGCCCCAGCATTTT.

This clonotype was counted many times. The chain combines TRBV18 with TRBJ2-1, with TRBD1 identical over 10 bases. The CDR3 covers 14 residues. Germline loops: CDR1 KGHSH, CDR2 LQKENI. With 6 bases clipped from V and 5 bases from J, the junction kept 4 bases outside the gene matches. The CDR3 region is CASSRDRGHNEQFF. As DNA, the CDR3 is TGTGCCAGCTCCCGGGACAGGGGCCACAATGAGCAGTTCTTC.

This sequence joins TRBV7-8 and TRBJ2-7; possibly TRBD1 for D (6 bases). V lost 5 bases and J lost 6, with 17 bases in between. CDR1 and CDR2 (germline): SGHVS, FQNEAQ. This CDR3 has 14 residues. The CDR3 bases are TGTGCCAGCAGCCTAAACAGGGATCATCTCGAGCAGTACTTC. It translates to CASSLNRDHLEQYF. The whole variable domain, remainder taken from reference TRBV7-8 and TRBJ2-7, is GAGVSQSPRYKVAKRGQDVALRCDPISGHVSLFWYQQALGQGPEFLTYFQNEAQLDKSGLPSDRFFAERPEGSVSTLKIQRTQQEDSAVYLCASSLNRDHLEQYFGPGTRLTVT.

This clonotype was seen repeatedly, ten times or more. The V gene is TRBV5-6, the J gene TRBJ2-7, with D perhaps TRBD1 or TRBD2 (5 bases each). Trimming removed 5 bases from V and 3 bases from J, with 9 bases in between. There are 12 residues in the CDR3. Germline values: CDR1 SGHDT, CDR2 YYEEEE. CDR3 in amino acids: CASSSGSYEQYF. The DNA of the CDR3 is TGTGCCAGCAGTTCAGGGAGCTACGAGCAGTACTTC. The full variable domain, in which reference TRBV5-6 and TRBJ2-7 provide the parts outside the CDR3, is DAGVTQSPTHLIKTRGQQVTLRCSPKSGHDTVSWYQQALGQGPQFIFQYYEEEERQRGNFPDRFSGHQFPNYSSELNVNALLLGDSALYLCASSSGSYEQYFGPGTRLTVT.

This clonotype has a handful of counts. The rearrangement joins TRBV20-1 to TRBJ2-3; 10 bases fit TRBD2. The germline V gene has CDR1 DFQATT and CDR2 SNEGSKA (reference sequence). The CDR3 covers 13 residues. Trimming cost V 5 bases and J 3 bases; bases outside gene matches: 2. The CDR3 coding sequence is TGCAGTGCTGTAGCGGGGGGTACAGATACGCAGTATTTT. Translated, it gives CSAVAGGTDTQYF.

The V gene is TRBV6-5, the J gene TRBJ2-1; no definite D call. Germline assignment: CDR1 MNHEY and CDR2 SVGAGI. The V gene lost 0 bases and the J gene lost 8 bases, with 20 bases spanning the gap. The CDR3 is 17 residues long. CDR3 amino acids: CASSYSSIVQEPDEQFF. CDR3 bases: TGTGCCAGCAGTTACTCGAGTATTGTTCAGGAACCAGATGAGCAGTTCTTC.

V and J are TRBV5-5 and TRBJ1-1; the match to TRBD1 covers 9 bases. V was clipped by 2 bases and J by 4 bases; unmatched bases: 9. The CDR3 has 16 residues. Per germline, CDR1 SGHKS and CDR2 YYEKEE (reference sequence). The CDR3 reads CASSFLGQGRGTEAFF. As DNA, the CDR3 is TGTGCCAGCAGCTTCCTAGGACAGGGGAGAGGCACTGAAGCTTTCTTT.

A few counts support this clonotype. The gene calls are TRBV12-3 or TRBV12-4 and TRBJ2-7; no clear D. V was cut by 8 bases and J by 3 bases, with 11 bases left in between. The CDR3 extends over 12 amino acids. In DNA, the CDR3 is TGTGCCAGCGGGTACAGTGACTACGAGCAGTACTTC. Translation: CASGYSDYEQYF.

The rearrangement uses TRBV15 and TRBJ2-1; D is possibly TRBD2 (5 bases). The V and J ends lost 1 base and 7 bases respectively, with 14 bases between them. The CDR3 consists of 15 residues. The V gene's germline CDR1 is LNHNV and CDR2 YYDKDF (reference sequence). The CDR3 region has the DNA TGTGCCACCAGCAGAGCCCCGATCGTAGCGAATGAGCAGTTCTTC. Its protein product is CATSRAPIVANEQFF.

The sample holds a few counts of this clonotype. This chain links TRBV7-2 with TRBJ2-4; TRBD2 agrees at 8 bases. Germline values: CDR1 SGHTA, CDR2 FQGNSA. CDR3 size: 13 residues. With V trimmed by 6 bases and J by 9 bases, 7 bases remained unmatched. The CDR3 loop reads CASSFDSGTIQYF. The CDR3, as DNA: TGTGCCAGCAGTTTCGATAGCGGGACCATTCAGTACTTC.

This clonotype was observed many times. This chain links TRBV5-1 with TRBJ2-3, with D maybe TRBD1 (5 bases). Deletions cut 0 bases from V and 6 bases from J, with 5 bases between. Germline CDR1 is SGHRS and CDR2 is YFSETQ. The CDR3 has 12 residues. The CDR3 nucleotides read TGCGCCAGCAGCTTGGACAGGGATACGCAGTATTTT. Protein sequence: CASSLDRDTQYF.

This clonotype has only a few counts. The chain employs TRBV4-2 and TRBJ2-7, with 8 bases lining up with TRBD1. Germline-derived CDR1 and CDR2 are LGHNA and YNFKEQ. The CDR3 runs 13 residues. Trimming at V came to 3 bases and at J to 5 bases, leaving 3 bases not matched to a gene. The chain's CDR3 is CASSQDRDNEQYF. As DNA, the CDR3 is TGTGCCAGCAGCCAGGACAGGGACAACGAGCAGTACTTC.

In this sample, this clonotype turned up a few times. The chain recombines TRBV20-1 with TRBJ1-4, with D tentatively TRBD1 (6 bases). V lost 0 bases, J lost 5 bases, and 10 bases lay in between. The CDR3 has 14 residues. Germline V gene sequence: CDR1 DFQATT, CDR2 SNEGSKA (reference sequence). CDR3 sequence (DNA): TGCAGTGCTAGAGATCACAGGGTAAATGAAAAACTGTTTTTT. Translation gives CSARDHRVNEKLFF.

V usage is TRBV5-1 and J usage is TRBJ2-7; TRBD1 or TRBD2 may be the D gene (6 bases each). V shed 4 bases and J shed 5 bases, with 10 bases lying between them. Germline V CDR1 and CDR2: SGHRS, YFSETQ. The CDR3 totals 12 residues. CDR3 sequence reads: CASSKGGDEQYF. DNA for the CDR3: TGCGCCAGCAGCAAGGGGGGAGACGAGCAGTACTTC.

This clonotype showed up just a few times. This chain connects TRBV7-8 to TRBJ2-7; TRBD1 is a possible D gene (5 bases). V lost 8 bases to trimming and J lost 4 bases, with 18 bases between them. This CDR3 is built from 14 residues. The germline V gene encodes CDR1 SGHVS and CDR2 FQNEAQ. The CDR3 DNA sequence: TGTGCCAGCGGATCCAGGGATTTGGGTTACGAGCAGTACTTC. As protein: CASGSRDLGYEQYF. Filled out from reference TRBV7-8 and TRBJ2-7, the complete variable domain reads GAGVSQSPRYKVAKRGQDVALRCDPISGHVSLFWYQQALGQGPEFLTYFQNEAQLDKSGLPSDRFFAERPEGSVSTLKIQRTQQEDSAVYLCASGSRDLGYEQYFGPGTRLTVT.

This clonotype has ten or more counts. V is TRBV7-8 and J is TRBJ1-2; 8 bases match TRBD1. Per germline, CDR1 SGHVS and CDR2 FQNEAQ. The trim removed 5 bases at V and 8 bases at J, leaving 4 bases unmatched. This CDR3 is 12 amino acids long. The CDR3 DNA is TGTGCCAGCAGCCCAACAGGGGGAGGCTACACCTTC. The encoded protein is CASSPTGGGYTF.

There are a few counts of this clonotype. This rearrangement joins TRBV7-8 to TRBJ2-3, with 11 bases identical to TRBD2. CDR3 length: 17 residues. Germline CDR1 is SGHVS and CDR2 is FQNEAQ. Trimming took 4 bases from V and 0 from J; bases not matched to a gene: 6. CDR3 sequence reads: CASSSGLAGPSTDTQYF. As DNA, the CDR3 is TGTGCCAGCAGCTCCGGACTAGCGGGCCCCAGCACAGATACGCAGTATTTT.

This clonotype has more than one count but fewer than ten. V is TRBV5-1 and J is TRBJ1-4; TRBD1 agrees at 8 bases. This CDR3 has 15 amino acids. The V and J ends lost 0 bases and 4 bases, in that order; junction bases with no gene match: 2. Looked up from germline, CDR1 is SGHRS and CDR2 is YFSETQ. The CDR3 coding sequence is TGCGCCAGCAGCTTGGTGGGACAGGATAATGAAAAACTGTTTTTT. It is translated as CASSLVGQDNEKLFF.

This clonotype turned up a few times. The chain combines TRBV5-6 with TRBJ2-6; TRBD1 is a possible D gene (6 bases). Trimming took off 1 base at V and 4 bases at J, with 15 bases between the two ends. This CDR3 is built from 17 residues. Germline assignment: CDR1 SGHDT and CDR2 YYEEEE. CDR3 region: CASSLTGHPLGANVLTF. The DNA of the CDR3 is TGTGCCAGCAGCTTGACGGGACATCCCTTGGGGGCCAACGTCCTGACTTTC.

This clonotype occurred many times. V usage is TRBV12-3 or TRBV12-4 and J usage is TRBJ2-5; D might be TRBD1 (5 bases). The CDR3 has 14 amino acids. The V end lost 1 base, the J end lost 4 bases, and 10 bases lay between the germline ends. The CDR3 DNA sequence: TGTGCCAGCAGTTTAGTCACAGGAGCAGAGACCCAGTACTTC. This codes for CASSLVTGAETQYF.

The J gene is TRBJ2-7, the V gene TRBV20-1; 7 bases match TRBD2. The CDR3 spans 14 residues. CDR1 DFQATT and CDR2 SNEGSKA come from the germline V gene (reference sequence). Trimming cost V 6 bases and J 6 bases; bases outside gene matches: 14. This chain's CDR3 is CSAREGGRVGEQYF. In DNA form, the CDR3 reads TGCAGTGCCCGGGAAGGCGGGAGAGTTGGCGAGCAGTACTTC.

The chain has TRBV5-1 and TRBJ2-1; D tentatively reads TRBD1 or TRBD2 (5 bases each). Trimming stripped 4 bases from V and 2 bases from J, with 13 bases between. CDR1 and CDR2 from the germline V gene are SGHRS and YFSETQ. The CDR3 spans 15 residues. This CDR3 is CASSAAGAPYNEQFF. In nucleotides, the CDR3 is TGCGCCAGCAGCGCCGCCGGGGCCCCCTACAATGAGCAGTTCTTC.

This chain connects TRBV7-2 to TRBJ2-7; D possibly matches TRBD1 or TRBD2 (6 bases each). Germline V gives CDR1 SGHTA, CDR2 FQGNSA. This CDR3 has 14 residues. Trimming took 5 bases from V and 3 from J, leaving 14 bases between them. CDR3 sequence (DNA): TGTGCCAGCAGCCTTGGGGGGCGTTACTACGAGCAGTACTTC. It yields the protein CASSLGGRYYEQYF.

This clonotype showed up just a few times. V and J are TRBV5-1 and TRBJ2-2; either TRBD1 or TRBD2 may fit D (5 bases each). CDR3 length equals 18 residues. CDR1 is SGHRS and CDR2 is YFSETQ in the germline V gene. The germline V and J ends were trimmed by 7 bases and 0 bases, with 22 bases remaining between them. This CDR3 is CASQSGIGATANTGELFF. CDR3 nucleotides: TGCGCCAGCCAATCCGGAATCGGGGCTACCGCGAACACCGGGGAGCTGTTTTTT. The complete variable domain, with remaining parts taken from reference TRBV5-1 and TRBJ2-2, reads KAGVTQTPRYLIKTRGQQVTLSCSPISGHRSVSWYQQTPGQGLQFLFEYFSETQRNKGNFPGRFSGRQFSNSRSEMNVSTLELGDSALYLCASQSGIGATANTGELFFGEGSRLTVL.

The V gene is TRBV11-2, the J gene TRBJ2-5; TRBD2 matches at 9 bases. The CDR3 spans 16 residues. The V gene's germline CDR1 is SGHAT and CDR2 FQNNGV. Trimming at V came to 2 bases and at J to 5 bases, leaving 9 bases not matched to a gene. The CDR3 spells CASSLSGLAGVETQYF. CDR3 DNA sequence: TGTGCCAGCAGCTTATCTGGGTTAGCGGGAGTCGAGACCCAGTACTTC.

This clonotype has only a few counts. This chain links TRBV20-1 with TRBJ1-1; D is unresolved. Trimming removed 0 bases at V and 5 bases at J, with 13 bases between. The CDR3 is made up of 14 amino acids. CDR1 is DFQATT and CDR2 is SNEGSKA in the germline V gene (reference sequence). The CDR3 spells CSARDEPEATEAFF. DNA of the CDR3: TGCAGTGCTAGAGATGAACCAGAGGCGACTGAAGCTTTCTTT.

A word on this clonotype: A much larger clone lies one base from this, so it may be a read error. V usage is TRBV12-3 or TRBV12-4 and J usage is TRBJ2-5; TRBD1 aligns across 7 bases. The CDR3 has 15 residues. The V gene end was trimmed by 6 bases and the J gene end by 3 bases; junction bases not matched to a gene: 10. The CDR3 loop is CASSFRQGREETQYF. Here the CDR3 DNA reads TGTGCCAGCAGCTTCAGACAGGGAAGGGAAGAGACCCAGTACTTC.

This clonotype was detected only a few times. This chain joins TRBV30 and TRBJ1-4; D is undetermined. Trimming took 3 bases from V and 8 from J, leaving 10 bases between them. The CDR3 covers 12 residues. In germline, CDR1 is GTSNPN, CDR2 SVGIG (reference sequence). CDR3 bases: TGTGCCTGGAGAGGCGGGTGGGAAAAACTGTTTTTT. Amino acid sequence: CAWRGGWEKLFF.

The chain is built from TRBV30 and TRBJ2-7; weak D call: TRBD2 (6 bases). Trimming took off 8 bases at V and 2 bases at J, with 16 bases between the two ends. The CDR3 spans 13 residues. CDR1 GTSNPN and CDR2 SVGIG come from the germline V gene (reference sequence). This chain's CDR3 is CAGGSGHTYEQYF. CDR3 DNA sequence: TGTGCCGGAGGGAGCGGGCACACCTACGAGCAGTACTTC. Variable domain in full (rest from reference TRBV30 and TRBJ2-7): SQTIHQWPATLVQPVGSPLSLECTVEGTSNPNLYWYRQAAGRGLQLLFYSVGIGQISSEVPQNLSASRPQDRQFILSSKKLLLSDSGFYLCAGGSGHTYEQYFGPGTRLTVT.

The CDR3 is CASSPGTGGYNEQFF. CDR3 nucleotides: TGTGCCAGCAGCCCCGGGACAGGGGGTTATAATGAGCAGTTCTTC. The rearrangement uses TRBV5-6 and TRBJ2-1; TRBD1 matches 11 bases. Per germline, CDR1 SGHDT and CDR2 YYEEEE. The CDR3 is 15 amino acids. V lost 4 bases to trimming and J lost 7 bases; unmatched junction nucleotides: 7.

The chain joins TRBV9 to TRBJ2-2; D may be TRBD1 (5 bases). The CDR3 runs 14 residues. Germline V gene sequence: CDR1 SGDLS, CDR2 YYNGEE. V lost 5 bases to trimming and J lost 5 bases, with 13 bases between them. This chain's CDR3 is CASSHFRATGELFF. The DNA for the CDR3 is TGTGCCAGCAGTCACTTCAGGGCAACCGGGGAGCTGTTTTTT.

The rearrangement uses TRBV5-1 and TRBJ2-3; D is perhaps TRBD2 (6 bases). Germline-derived CDR1 and CDR2 are SGHRS and YFSETQ. V lost 4 bases, J lost 0 bases, and 12 bases lay in between. This CDR3 spans 15 amino acids. The CDR3 DNA reads TGCGCCAGCAGCGTAGACGGGGGAAGCACAGATACGCAGTATTTT. This sequence encodes CASSVDGGSTDTQYF.